These 3 T cell receptor beta chains share one sample of origin, sequenced in a study of cytomegalovirus exposure and HLA in healthy donors. The assay was immunoSEQ multiplex PCR, and TCRdb's table has in-frame clones only and misses some. The sample comprises about 44,000 clones, under 95% of which are singletons, and roughly 2% rests with the top ten. Sequenced: PBMCs. These receptor sequences come from a woman aged 18-29 years in good health and CMV-seronegative.

The genes are TRBV6-5 and TRBJ1-1; the match to TRBD1 covers 10 bases. Germline V gene lookup returns CDR1 MNHEY and CDR2 SVGAGI. Unmatched junction bases numbered 8, after V lost 6 bases and J lost 7 bases. This CDR3 region has 14 residues. As DNA, the CDR3 is TGTGCCAGCAGAGAATACCGGGACAGGGGTGAAGCTTTCTTT. This translates into CASREYRDRGEAFF.

This chain uses TRBV19 with TRBJ1-1; D not certain. V lost 7 bases and J lost 3, with 15 bases in between. Germline V gives CDR1 LNHDA, CDR2 SQIVND (reference sequence). The CDR3 spans 14 residues. CDR3 nucleotide sequence: TGTGCCAGTACCCCAGGCCTCCGTGACACTGAAGCTTTCTTT. Amino acids: CASTPGLRDTEAFF.

The gene calls are TRBV19 and TRBJ1-1; 8 nucleotides align to TRBD1. After removal of 7 bases from V and 1 base from J, the junction contained 11 bases not matched to a gene. This CDR3 comprises 16 residues. Germline V gene data show CDR1 as LNHDA and CDR2 as SQIVND (reference sequence). The CDR3 region has the DNA TGTGCCAGTAACCCCGGGACAGGAGGATCGAACACTGAAGCTTTCTTT. Translation: CASNPGTGGSNTEAFF.